Here is one T cell receptor beta chain with its context. Its cognate antigen is unknown. The record originates from a study of blood T cells in healthy people across ages. Then a second PCR, running roughly 7 to 11 cycles, was carried out with a sample-barcoded 5' primer and a J-beta primer mix. CDR3-containing paired-end reads numbering at least 2.5 million came from each sample. TCRdb re-derived calls from the 5' RACE reads in MiXCR, one entry per CDR3 protein. The sample holds around 1.5 million distinct CDR3 sequences, approximately 59% seen once. This CDR3 is built from 14 residues. Per the germline V gene, CDR1 is MDHEN and CDR2 is SYDVKM. V was trimmed by 2 bases and J by 2 bases, leaving 10 bases between them. Study-wide results and caveats: Those diversity estimates obtained from one million T cells were thought to be underestimates.

Sequenced sample: blood. The rearrangement joins TRBV28 to TRBJ2-7, with D maybe TRBD2 (5 bases). This receptor was obtained from a man aged 18 to 30 in good health. CDR3 amino acids: CASSLAGQPYEQYF. CDR3 nucleotide sequence: TGTGCCAGCAGTTTAGCGGGTCAGCCCTACGAGCAGTACTTC.